This paragraph reports one TCR beta chain. Its antigen remains unknown. The sample comes from a study of OX40 agonist ivuxolimab in advanced cancers. The wider study: Across the patients, intravenous ivuxolimab was delivered every 2 weeks at 0.01 to 10 mg/kg. A male proportion of under 90% was recorded, with mean age approximately 60 years and range roughly 23 to 79.

The protocol was immunoSEQ multiplex PCR, while the TCRdb copy is restricted to in-frame clones and leaves out a portion. The profile shows around 25,000 clones, 65% to 85% of them singletons. Study-wide results and caveats: Within 6 weeks, CD4+ and CD8+ blood T cells expanded clonally at 0.1 to 3.0 mg/kg.

Germline assignment: CDR1 SEHNR and CDR2 FQNEAQ (reference sequence). The CDR3 covers 14 residues. V shed 5 bases and J shed 9 bases, with 17 bases lying between them. Sequences were derived from CD4+ or CD8+ T cells sorted from blood, sampled in a trial of the OX40 agonist ivuxolimab. The rearrangement joins TRBV7-9 to TRBJ2-1; D is possibly TRBD1 or TRBD2 (5 bases each). The receptor was derived from an adult with an advanced solid tumor such as melanoma, head and neck, liver or kidney cancer. CDR3 residues: CASSADSPRGEQFF. CDR3 in DNA: TGTGCCAGCAGCGCCGACAGCCCGAGGGGTGAGCAGTTCTTC.